The T cell receptor beta chain described here comes from a study of post-analysis software for immune sequencing data. Findings and limits, study-wide: Clustering by F measure revealed strong co-clustering among samples prepared together in one batch. Included in a set of roughly five TRBV segments more frequent in patients than controls were TRBV5-6, TRBV5-1 and TRBV20-1.

Comments on this clonotype: Its specificity is unknown.

Unique molecular identifiers had been added to the TCR beta cDNA libraries. TCRdb fed the PCR reads into MiXCR, producing one record per CDR3 protein. In the table there are 740,000 or so distinct CDR3 sequences, about 53% of which are singletons. CDR1 and CDR2 from the germline V gene are SNHLY and FYNNEI. The CDR3 runs to 12 residues. Unmatched junction bases numbered 7, after V lost 7 bases and J lost 10 bases. Sequenced material: blood. The sequence derives from a girl aged 5-17 years with multiple sclerosis. The chain joins TRBV2 to TRBJ2-1; 7 bases are shared with TRBD2. The DNA for the CDR3 is TGTGCCAGCAACCCGAGACTAGCAGAGCAGTTCTTC. Protein sequence: CASNPRLAEQFF.